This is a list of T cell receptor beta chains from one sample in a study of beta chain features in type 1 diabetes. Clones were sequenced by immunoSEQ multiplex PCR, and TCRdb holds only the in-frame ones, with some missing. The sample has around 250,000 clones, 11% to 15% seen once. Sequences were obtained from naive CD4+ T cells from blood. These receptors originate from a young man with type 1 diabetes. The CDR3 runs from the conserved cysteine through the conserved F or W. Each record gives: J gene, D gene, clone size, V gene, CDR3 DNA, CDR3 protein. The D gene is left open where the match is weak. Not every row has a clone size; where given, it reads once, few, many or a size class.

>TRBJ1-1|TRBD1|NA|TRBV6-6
TGTGCCAGCAGTTACTCGGACAGGGGAGGGGGCACTGAAGCTTTCTTT
CASSYSDRGGGTEAFF
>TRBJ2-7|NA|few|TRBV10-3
TGTGCCACCTCTCGGGGGAGCGAGCAGTACTTC
CATSRGSEQYF
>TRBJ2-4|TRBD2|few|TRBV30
TGTGCCTGGAGTACCCGGGGAGGGTTAGTCAAAAACATTCAGTACTTC
CAWSTRGGLVKNIQYF
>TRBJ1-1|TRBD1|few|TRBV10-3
TGTGCCATCAGCCCTCACATCGGGACAGCCACTGAAGCTTTCTTT
CAISPHIGTATEAFF
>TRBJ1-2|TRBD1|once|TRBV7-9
TGTGCCAGCAGCTTAGCCGGGACAGAGCGCTATGGCTACACCTTC
CASSLAGTERYGYTF
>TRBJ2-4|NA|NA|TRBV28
TGTGCCAGCAGTCCCGGGACTCTCAAAAACATTCAGTACTTC
CASSPGTLKNIQYF
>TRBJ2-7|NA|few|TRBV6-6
TGTGCCAGCAGGACCGGGGGAGCTTCCTACGAGCAGTACTTC
CASRTGGASYEQYF
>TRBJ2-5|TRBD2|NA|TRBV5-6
TGTGCCAGCAGCTGGGGAGCGACTAGCGGCCAAGAGACCCAGTACTTC
CASSWGATSGQETQYF
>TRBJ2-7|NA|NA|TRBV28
TGTGCCAGCAGTGCAGCCTACGAGCAGTACTTC
CASSAAYEQYF
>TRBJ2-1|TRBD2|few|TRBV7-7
TGTGCCAGCAGCAAAGGGACTAGCGGGAGTCATGAGCAGTTCTTC
CASSKGTSGSHEQFF
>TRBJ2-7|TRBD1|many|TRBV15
TGTGCCACCAGCCGCGGACAGGGGGACGACGAGCAGTACTTC
CATSRGQGDDEQYF
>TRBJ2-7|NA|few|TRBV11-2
TGTGCCAGCAGCTTAGTTAGCGGCATCGAGCAGTACTTC
CASSLVSGIEQYF
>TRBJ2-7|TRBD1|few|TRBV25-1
TGTGCCAGCAGAGGGCAGGGGGCATACGAGCAGTACTTC
CASRGQGAYEQYF
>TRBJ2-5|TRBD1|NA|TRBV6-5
TGTGCCAGCAGCCAACAGGGGGCGAGTATGGAGACCCAGTACTTC
CASSQQGASMETQYF
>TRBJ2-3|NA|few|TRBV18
TGTGCCAGCTCCCAGGGGCGAGATACGCAGTATTTT
CASSQGRDTQYF
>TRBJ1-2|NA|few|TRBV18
TGTGCCAGCTCACCGGCAGGAAACTATGGCTACACCTTC
CASSPAGNYGYTF
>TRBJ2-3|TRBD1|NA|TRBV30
TGTGCCTGGTCGGGACAGGGAGGCACAGATACGCAGTATTTT
CAWSGQGGTDTQYF
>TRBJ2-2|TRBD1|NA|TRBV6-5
TGTGCCAGCAGTCTACAGGGGAATAGGGAGCTGTTTTTT
CASSLQGNRELFF
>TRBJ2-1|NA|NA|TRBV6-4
TGTGCCAGCAGTCGGGAGACATCCAGGAATGAGCAGTTCTTC
CASSRETSRNEQFF
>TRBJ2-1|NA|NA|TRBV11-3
TGTGCCAGCAGCAGAGCGACAGGAATTAGCTCCTACAATGAGCAGTTCTTC
CASSRATGISSYNEQFF
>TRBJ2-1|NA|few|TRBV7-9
TGTGCCAGCAGCTTAAACTACTTCTACGATGAGCAGTTCTTC
CASSLNYFYDEQFF
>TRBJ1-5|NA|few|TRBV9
TGTGCCAGCAGCCGGGACTTTAGCAATCAGCCCCAGCATTTT
CASSRDFSNQPQHF
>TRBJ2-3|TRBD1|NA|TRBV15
TGTGCCACCAGCAGAGGGTCGACAGGGACCCTCGATACGCAGTATTTT
CATSRGSTGTLDTQYF
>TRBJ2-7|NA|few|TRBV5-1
TGCGCCAGCAGCTTGAGAGCCGGGTCGGGGTCCTCCGAGCAGTACTTC
CASSLRAGSGSSEQYF
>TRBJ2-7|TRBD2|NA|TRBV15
TGTGCCACCAGCAGAGAACAGGCTAGCGGGAGCTCCTACGAGCAGTACTTC
CATSREQASGSSYEQYF
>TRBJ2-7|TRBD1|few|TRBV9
TGTGCCAGCAGCACCGACAGGGGCTACGAGCAGTACTTC
CASSTDRGYEQYF
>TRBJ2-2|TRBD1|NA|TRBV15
TGTGCCACCAGCAGAGACGGACAGGGGAACACCGGGGAGCTGTTTTTT
CATSRDGQGNTGELFF
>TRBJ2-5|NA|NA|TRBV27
TGTGCCAGCAGTCAGCGGGCTCAAGAGACCCAGTACTTC
CASSQRAQETQYF
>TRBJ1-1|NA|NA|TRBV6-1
TGTGCCAGCAGCGGACTGACCATGAACACTGAAGCTTTCTTT
CASSGLTMNTEAFF
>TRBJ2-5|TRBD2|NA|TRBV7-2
TGTGCCAGCAGCGGCGGGGGTAACCAAGAGACCCAGTACTTC
CASSGGGNQETQYF
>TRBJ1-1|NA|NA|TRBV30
TGTGCCTGGAATCCGGGGATTAGTGAAGCTTTCTTT
CAWNPGISEAFF
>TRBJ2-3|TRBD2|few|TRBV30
TGTGCCTGGACCACGGGGCTTAGCGGGAGGACAGATACGCAGTATTTT
CAWTTGLSGRTDTQYF
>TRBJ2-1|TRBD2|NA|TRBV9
TGTGCCAGCTCAGAGCCGAATTCTAGCGGGTTGAGCTCCTACAATGAGCAGTTCTTC
CASSEPNSSGLSSYNEQFF
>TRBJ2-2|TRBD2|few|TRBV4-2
TGTGCCAGCAGCCAAGTGCGCTCGGCGGGAGGCTACACCGGGGAGCTGTTTTTT
CASSQVRSAGGYTGELFF
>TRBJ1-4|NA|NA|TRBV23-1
TGCGCCAGCAGTCATGTCAGGTGCTTTGCAACTAATGAAAAACTGTTTTTT
CASSHVRCFATNEKLFF
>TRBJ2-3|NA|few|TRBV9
TGTGCCAGCAGCGTAGGTGGCAGGGCGACAGATACGCAGTATTTT
CASSVGGRATDTQYF